A single sample gave rise to the 30 T cell receptor beta chains below, sequenced in a study of T cells in Graves' hyperthyroidism and ophthalmopathy. Amplification of TCR beta CDR3 regions was performed using RNA transcripts as template. During a first-round RT-PCR of the TCR CDR3, the HTBI primer set was used. TCRdb re-derived calls from the multiplex PCR reads in MiXCR, one entry per CDR3 protein. The sample includes roughly 330,000 distinct CDR3 sequences, over 15% of them seen just once. Sequencing was done on a sample of blood. The receptors stem from a man in his thirties or forties with Graves' hyperthyroidism.

This clonotype has only a few counts. The chain recombines TRBV5-1 with TRBJ2-7; 7 positions agree with TRBD2. The CDR3 is 14 amino acids. CDR1 is SGHRS and CDR2 is YFSETQ in the germline V gene. Germline trimming cut 1 base from V and 5 bases from J; bases unmatched to any gene: 6. CDR3 amino acids: CASSLRGVDDEQYF. CDR3 DNA sequence: TGCGCCAGCAGCTTGCGGGGGGTCGACGACGAGCAGTACTTC.

This clonotype was seen many times. A much bigger clone sits one base away, suggesting this may be a read error. The chain is built from TRBV20-1 and TRBJ1-1; maybe TRBD1 (5 bases). V was shortened by 3 bases and J by 6 bases, with 14 bases between the two germline ends. CDR1 and CDR2 (germline): DFQATT, SNEGSKA (reference sequence). There are 13 residues in the CDR3. The CDR3 loop reads CSASRETHAEAFF. The CDR3 DNA is TGCAGTGCTAGCAGGGAAACTCACGCTGAAGCTTTCTTT.

This clonotype was counted many times. CDR3 region: CASNPGTSYEQYF. CDR3 in DNA: TGTGCCAGCAACCCAGGGACATCCTACGAGCAGTACTTC. The chain combines TRBV11-1 with TRBJ2-7, with TRBD1 as a possible D gene (6 bases). V lost 7 bases to trimming and J lost 1 base, with 11 bases between them. This CDR3 has 13 residues. CDR1 is SGHAT, CDR2 FQDESV, per germline (reference sequence).

This clonotype was seen ten or more times. A read error is possible here, since a much larger clone lies one base away. This rearrangement joins TRBV6-1 to TRBJ1-1; TRBD1 is a possible D gene (5 bases). Looked up from germline, CDR1 is MNHNS and CDR2 is SASEGT. This CDR3 has 13 residues. Deletions cut 6 bases from V and 1 base from J, with 9 bases between. The CDR3 loop is CASRLQENTEAFF. The CDR3, as DNA: TGTGCCAGCAGACTACAGGAGAACACTGAAGCTTTCTTT.

This clonotype was seen ten or more times. The CDR3 here is CSARDLGRAPLYEQYF. The DNA for the CDR3 is TGCAGTGCTAGAGATCTCGGCAGGGCCCCTTTATACGAGCAGTACTTC. The genes are TRBV20-1 and TRBJ2-7, with D perhaps matching TRBD1 (5 bases). CDR3 length: 16 residues. Per the germline V gene, CDR1 is DFQATT and CDR2 is SNEGSKA (reference sequence). The V end was cut by 0 bases, the J end by 4 bases, with 19 bases between.

With regard to this clonotype: The conserved final phenylalanine or tryptophan is absent from the CDR3, which likely points to a read error. This rearrangement joins TRBV20-1 to TRBJ2-7; 8 nucleotides align to TRBD2. CDR1 and CDR2 from the germline V gene are DFQATT and SNEGSKA (reference sequence). This CDR3 spans 16 amino acids. Trimming cost V 0 bases and J 3 bases; bases outside gene matches: 10. The CDR3 nucleotides are TGCAGTGCTAGAGATAGTGGGGGCGGGAGGAACTACGAGCAGTACTCC. Translation: CSARDSGGGRNYEQYS.

This clonotype turned up a few times. The rearrangement links TRBV30 to TRBJ2-1; D uncertain. Deletions cut 5 bases from V and 1 base from J, with 9 bases between. CDR3 length: 13 amino acids. Germline V lookup: CDR1 GTSNPN, CDR2 SVGIG (reference sequence). This CDR3 reads CAWARVSYNEQFF. The CDR3 DNA sequence: TGTGCCTGGGCCCGGGTGTCCTACAATGAGCAGTTCTTC.

The genes are TRBV29-1 and TRBJ1-2; D gene unclear. Germline V gene lookup returns CDR1 SQVTM and CDR2 ANQGSEA. Trimming left V 0 bases short and J 8 bases short, with 10 bases between. This CDR3 comprises 12 residues. CDR3 coding DNA: TGCAGCGTTGAAGAGAACCCCTCGGGCTACACCTTC. Protein: CSVEENPSGYTF.

In this sample, this clonotype turned up many times. The chain carries TRBV12-3 or TRBV12-4 and TRBJ1-5; 7 positions agree with TRBD1. V dropped 6 bases and J dropped 5; count of bases not matched to a gene: 4. The CDR3 sequence is 13 residues long. The CDR3 DNA reads as TGTGCCAGCAGCCTCGACAGGGATCAGCCCCAGCATTTT. It specifies CASSLDRDQPQHF.

This clonotype was counted a few times. The J gene is TRBJ2-1, the V gene TRBV6-1; D is undetermined. Germline values: CDR1 MNHNS, CDR2 SASEGT. V lost 4 bases and J 8 bases, leaving 12 bases between the germline ends. CDR3 length: 13 amino acids. CDR3 loop: CASSVLRKYEQFF. As DNA, the CDR3 is TGTGCCAGCAGTGTCTTAAGGAAGTATGAGCAGTTCTTC.

Many counts were recorded for this clonotype. This chain joins TRBV27 and TRBJ1-5; 10 bases are shared with TRBD1. Per germline, CDR1 MNHEY and CDR2 SMNVEV (reference sequence). V shed 6 bases and J 16 bases; nucleotides not matched to a gene: 21. The CDR3 is 16 amino acids. In DNA form, the CDR3 reads TGTGCCAGCAGATCTGGACGCGGGACAGGGGAGGACCCTAGACATTTT. Translating gives CASRSGRGTGEDPRHF.

Many counts were recorded for this clonotype. J is TRBJ2-1 and V is TRBV28, with D possibly called TRBD1 or TRBD2 (5 bases each). The ends were cut back, 8 bases at V and 6 bases at J, with 26 bases in the middle. This CDR3 is 17 amino acids long. CDR1 MDHEN and CDR2 SYDVKM come from the germline V gene. The CDR3 DNA reads TGTGCCAGCCGAGGAGGAGCCGGGACCAGGATCAGCAATGAGCAGTTCTTC. Its protein product is CASRGGAGTRISNEQFF.

As regards this clonotype: One end of the junction fails to match germline, which may point to a read error. This chain uses TRBV7-3 with TRBJ2-7, with D perhaps TRBD2 (6 bases). The length of the CDR3 is 17 residues. The germline V gene encodes CDR1 SGHTA and CDR2 FQGTGA. The CDR3 loop is CASSLIHGGDPPYEQSF. The CDR3, as DNA: TGTGCCAGCAGCTTAATCCACGGGGGAGACCCCCCCTACGAGCAGTCCTTC.

This clonotype showed up just a few times. The gene calls are TRBV7-6 and TRBJ2-1; 8 positions agree with TRBD2. CDR1 SGHVS and CDR2 FNYEAQ come from the germline V gene. The V gene end was trimmed by 1 base and the J gene end by 6 bases; junction bases not matched to a gene: 2. The length of the CDR3 is 14 residues. CDR3 in DNA: TGTGCCAGCAGCTTAGGCGGGAGGTTCAATGAGCAGTTCTTC. The encoded protein is CASSLGGRFNEQFF. Filled out from reference TRBV7-6 and TRBJ2-1, the complete variable domain reads GAGVSQSPRYKVTKRGQDVALRCDPISGHVSLYWYRQALGQGPEFLTYFNYEAQQDKSGLPNDRFSAERPEGSISTLTIQRTEQRDSAMYRCASSLGGRFNEQFFGPGTRLTVL.

This clonotype occurred many times. The CDR3, as DNA: TGTGCCAGCAGTCCTCGACAGGGGGCAAGGAATGAGCAGTTCTTC. Protein sequence: CASSPRQGARNEQFF. V usage is TRBV7-9 and J usage is TRBJ2-1; 10 bases are shared with TRBD1. The germline V gene has CDR1 SEHNR and CDR2 FQNEAQ (reference sequence). This CDR3 is 15 amino acids long. Trimming removed 6 bases from V and 7 bases from J; junction bases left unmatched: 9.

This clonotype was recorded at least ten times. The chain carries TRBV3-1 and TRBJ2-1; 7 bases agree with TRBD2. The CDR3 is made up of 15 amino acids. Germline assignment: CDR1 LGHDT and CDR2 YNNKEL (reference sequence). The V and J ends lost 4 bases and 3 bases, in that order; junction bases with no gene match: 6. The CDR3 is CASSRTRGDYNEQFF. CDR3 DNA sequence: TGTGCCAGCAGCCGGACTAGGGGAGACTACAATGAGCAGTTCTTC.

This clonotype showed up many times. The chain is built from TRBV5-1 and TRBJ2-4; D remains ambiguous. V lost 3 bases and J lost 0, with 10 bases in between. This CDR3 is 15 amino acids long. Germline CDR1 reads SGHRS; CDR2 reads YFSETQ. Written as DNA, the CDR3 is TGCGCCAGCAGCTCTGTCGGTCTAGCCAAAAACATTCAGTACTTC. Amino acids: CASSSVGLAKNIQYF.

This clonotype has at least ten counts. V usage is TRBV27 and J usage is TRBJ2-1; D may be TRBD2 (6 bases). This CDR3 region has 17 residues. CDR1 is MNHEY and CDR2 is SMNVEV in the germline V gene (reference sequence). V was trimmed by 4 bases and J by 4 bases, leaving 20 bases between them. In DNA, the CDR3 is TGTGCCAGCAGTTCAACCCTGGCCGGACTAATGTACAATGAGCAGTTCTTC. As protein: CASSSTLAGLMYNEQFF.

This chain uses TRBV12-3 or TRBV12-4 with TRBJ1-5; D not certain. The V gene lost 5 bases and the J gene lost 0 bases, with 11 bases spanning the gap. This CDR3 has 15 amino acids. CDR3 sequence (DNA): TGTGCCAGCAGTCCCGACATAAATAGCAATCAGCCCCAGCATTTT. Translating gives CASSPDINSNQPQHF.

This clonotype showed up many times. The chain uses TRBV3-1 and TRBJ2-2; D is unclear. The germline gives CDR1 LGHDT, CDR2 YNNKEL (reference sequence). V lost 0 bases and J lost 5, with 4 bases in between. The CDR3 is 13 residues long. CDR3 residues: CASSQEGTGELFF. The CDR3 DNA reads as TGTGCCAGCAGCCAAGAGGGGACCGGGGAGCTGTTTTTT.

This clonotype was counted at least ten times. This CDR3 is CSARIAGVTYNEQFF. DNA for the CDR3: TGCAGTGCACGAATAGCGGGAGTGACCTACAATGAGCAGTTCTTC. The V call is TRBV20-1, the J call TRBJ2-1, with TRBD2 matching 9 bases. The CDR3 totals 15 residues. V was clipped by 6 bases and J by 2 bases; unmatched bases: 8. Per the germline V gene, CDR1 is DFQATT and CDR2 is SNEGSKA (reference sequence).

Concerning this clonotype: A much larger clone differs by one base, so this may be a read error. Here the CDR3 DNA reads TGTGCCACCAGTGATTCCGGGGGAGTCTTCCACAATGAGCAGTTCTTC. Its translation: CATSDSGGVFHNEQFF. V usage is TRBV24-1 and J usage is TRBJ2-1; TRBD2 is a possible D gene (6 bases). Trimming pared 2 bases from V and 5 bases from J, leaving 15 bases between. The CDR3 sequence is 16 residues long. Germline CDR1 is KGHDR and CDR2 is SFDVKD.

This clonotype was recorded at least ten times. The chain couples TRBV5-8 to TRBJ2-1, with D perhaps matching TRBD2 (5 bases). Trimming stripped 2 bases from V and 9 bases from J, with 12 bases between. The CDR3 contains 13 residues. Germline V lookup: CDR1 SGHTS, CDR2 YDEGEE. The CDR3 DNA sequence: TGTGCCAGCAGCTTTCCGACTAAGAGTGAGCAGTTCTTC. Protein sequence: CASSFPTKSEQFF.

This clonotype has at least ten counts. V usage is TRBV28 and J usage is TRBJ1-2; D possibly corresponds to TRBD1 (6 bases). V dropped 10 bases and J dropped 1 base, with 16 bases sitting between them. The CDR3 covers 14 residues. Germline CDR1 is MDHEN and CDR2 is SYDVKM. The CDR3 DNA reads as TGTGCCACCGCTCCGGGACACAGTAACTATGGCTACACCTTC. Protein: CATAPGHSNYGYTF.

This clonotype was seen once. The chain uses TRBV5-4 and TRBJ2-1; no firm D call. Germline V gene data show CDR1 as SGHNT and CDR2 as YYREEE (reference sequence). The germline V and J ends were trimmed by 0 bases and 0 bases, with 13 bases remaining between them. This CDR3 spans 17 amino acids. The CDR3 reads CASSLVVSPRSYNEQFF. For the CDR3, the DNA is TGTGCCAGCAGCTTGGTTGTTAGTCCCCGCTCCTACAATGAGCAGTTCTTC.

The chain is built from TRBV10-2 and TRBJ2-1; 10 bases match TRBD2. In germline, CDR1 is WSHSY, CDR2 SAAADI. V lost 8 bases and J lost 9; bases outside the gene matches: 4. The CDR3 spans 12 residues. The CDR3 nucleotides read TGCGCCAGCGCTAGCGGGAGCGGTGAGCAGTTCTTC. Translating it yields CASASGSGEQFF.

The genes are TRBV5-1 and TRBJ2-5, with TRBD1 identical over 8 bases. Per the germline V gene, CDR1 is SGHRS and CDR2 is YFSETQ. The CDR3 covers 16 residues. Unmatched junction bases numbered 11, after V lost 4 bases and J lost 3 bases. The CDR3 loop reads CASSLSPGQGEETQYF. CDR3 nucleotides: TGCGCCAGCAGCCTCTCACCAGGACAGGGCGAAGAGACCCAGTACTTC.

The chain combines TRBV4-1 with TRBJ2-2, with 9 bases fitting TRBD1. The CDR3 extends over 16 amino acids. Unmatched junction bases numbered 11, after V lost 5 bases and J lost 7 bases. Germline CDR1 reads MGHRA; CDR2 reads YSYEKL. The CDR3 DNA reads TGCGCCAGCAGCTACCACCCACAGGGGGCGAACGGGGAGCTGTTTTTT. Translated: CASSYHPQGANGELFF.

Concerning this clonotype: A much bigger clone sits one base away, suggesting this may be a read error. This sequence joins TRBV3-1 and TRBJ1-6; D gene uncertain. This CDR3 is built from 14 residues. In germline, CDR1 is LGHDT, CDR2 YNNKEL (reference sequence). V lost 3 bases and J 6 bases, leaving 9 bases between the germline ends. CDR3 in amino acids: CASSQTDGNSPLHF. DNA of the CDR3: TGTGCCAGCAGCCAGACGGACGGTAATTCACCCCTCCACTTT.

This clonotype appeared many times. The V gene is TRBV6-1, the J gene TRBJ1-3; no clear D gene. The CDR3 runs to 14 residues. CDR1 MNHNS and CDR2 SASEGT come from the germline V gene. Deletions cut 3 bases from V and 8 bases from J, with 14 bases between. The CDR3 DNA follows: TGTGCCAGCAGTGACAGAAGCCAATACCACACCATATATTTT. As protein: CASSDRSQYHTIYF.